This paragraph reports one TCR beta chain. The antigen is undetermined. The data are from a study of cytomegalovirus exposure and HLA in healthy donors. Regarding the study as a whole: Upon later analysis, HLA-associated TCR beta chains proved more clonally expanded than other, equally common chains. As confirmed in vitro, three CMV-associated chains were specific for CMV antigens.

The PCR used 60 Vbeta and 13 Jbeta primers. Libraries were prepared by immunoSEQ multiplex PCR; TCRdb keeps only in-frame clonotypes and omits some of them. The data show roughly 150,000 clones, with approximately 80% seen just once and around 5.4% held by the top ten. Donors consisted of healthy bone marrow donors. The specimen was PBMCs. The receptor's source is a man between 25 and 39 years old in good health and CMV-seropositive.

CDR3 protein: CASSPSGSQETQYF. CDR3 nucleotides: TGTGCCAGCTCACCCAGCGGGAGTCAAGAGACCCAGTACTTC. The chain couples TRBV18 to TRBJ2-5; 8 bases align to TRBD2. The CDR3 covers 14 residues. The J segment lost 2 bases and the V segment lost 3 bases, leaving 2 bases of the junction unmatched. The germline V gene has CDR1 KGHSH and CDR2 LQKENI.